Below, one T cell receptor (beta chain) is given with its context. The CDR3 runs 17 residues. Trimming shortened V by 3 bases and J by 0 bases, and 16 bases separated the two germline ends. Germline loops: CDR1 SGDLS, CDR2 YYNGEE. It was CD45RO-negative cells, positively selected for CCR7, that made up naive CD8 cells, with terminally differentiated effector memory CD45RA+ cells excluded. Using immunoSEQ multiplex PCR, the repertoire was profiled, and TCRdb retains in-frame clones only, with some absent. The table lists 550,000 to 650,000 clones, 96% of them singletons. The sample originates from a study of shared clonotypes between healthy human individuals.

The chain uses TRBV9 and TRBJ1-3; no firm D call. This clonotype was obtained from a woman younger than 45 in good health. The source material was naive CD8+ T cells sorted from blood. CDR3 bases: TGTGCCAGCAGCGCCAAACACGGATCCAGCTCTGGAAACACCATATATTTT. It codes for CASSAKHGSSSGNTIYF. Using reference TRBV9 and TRBJ1-3 for the parts outside the CDR3, the full variable domain is DSGVTQTPKHLITATGQRVTLRCSPRSGDLSVYWYQQSLDQGLQFLIQYYNGEERAKGNILERFSAQQFPDLHSELNLSSLELGDSALYFCASSAKHGSSSGNTIYFGEGSWLTVV.